The source of this T cell receptor beta chain is a study of T cell responses to AZD1222 COVID-19 vaccine. Findings and limits, study-wide: The donors showed a predominance of white British ancestry and of females, with possible underestimation of clonal diversity. Targets within unmutated variant regions were reportedly found for nearly half of spike-specific TCRs. Increases in Spike-specific TCR breadth and depth were seen after two AZD1222 doses.

The data were produced by immunoSEQ multiplex PCR, yet TCRdb's version contains in-frame clones alone and is incomplete. The table shows approximately 150,000 clones, with 91% occurring only once. On this clone itself: Its antigen is unknown.

Germline CDR1 is SEHNR and CDR2 is FQNEAQ (reference sequence). V was pared by 7 bases and J by 6 bases, with 17 bases between. CDR3 size: 14 residues. This sequence was found in an adult in good health. Here the sequenced sample was peripheral blood, taken on day 0 of AZD1222 vaccination. The chain is built from TRBV7-9 and TRBJ2-3; D might be TRBD2 (5 bases). The CDR3 loop is CASTPPGLGDTQYF. For the CDR3, the DNA is TGTGCCAGCACCCCTCCGGGATTGGGCGATACGCAGTATTTT.